This T cell receptor (beta chain) was documented in a study of shared clonotypes between healthy human individuals. Overall study results and limits: Clonotype sharing across a handful of donors was observed for 5% to 6.5% of naive CD4 clonotypes. Naive subsets usually exceeded memory subsets in estimated richness.

As regards this clone: Its specificity is unknown.

The CDR3 totals 14 residues. In germline, CDR1 is MDHEN, CDR2 SYDVKM. J was trimmed by 2 bases and V by 7 bases; bases with no gene match: 6. Profiled with immunoSEQ multiplex PCR; TCRdb holds only in-frame clones, not every one. The sample carries about 2.4 million clones, roughly 93% recorded once. This receptor was identified in a man aged 18-30 years in good health. Some clones in this sample may be carry-over from other donors' samples. This chain connects TRBV28 to TRBJ2-5; TRBD2 agrees at 8 bases. Sequencing used naive CD4+ T cells from PBMCs. Subset given: CD45RA+ positively selected. The CDR3 DNA reads as TGTGCCAGCACCCGGGGGGGGGCGCAAGAGACCCAGTACTTC. Translation gives CASTRGGAQETQYF. The variable domain in full, with the rest retrieved from reference TRBV28 and TRBJ2-5, is DVKVTQSSRYLVKRTGEKVFLECVQDMDHENMFWYRQDPGLGLRLIYFSYDVKMKEKGDIPEGYSVSREKKERFSLILESASTNQTSMYLCASTRGGAQETQYFGPGTRLLVL.